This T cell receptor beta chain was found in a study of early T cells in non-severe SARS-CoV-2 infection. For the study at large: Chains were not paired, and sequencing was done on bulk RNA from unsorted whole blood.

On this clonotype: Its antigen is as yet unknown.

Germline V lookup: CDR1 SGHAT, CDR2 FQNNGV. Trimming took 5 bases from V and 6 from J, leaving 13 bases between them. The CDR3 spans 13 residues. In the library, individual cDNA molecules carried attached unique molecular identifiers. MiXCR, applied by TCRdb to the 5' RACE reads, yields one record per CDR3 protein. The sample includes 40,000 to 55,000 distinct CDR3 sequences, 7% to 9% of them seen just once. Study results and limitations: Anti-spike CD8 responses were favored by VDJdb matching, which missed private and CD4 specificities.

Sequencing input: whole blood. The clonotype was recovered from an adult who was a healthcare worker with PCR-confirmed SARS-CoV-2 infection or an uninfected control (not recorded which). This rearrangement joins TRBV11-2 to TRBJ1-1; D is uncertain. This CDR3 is CASSLDHGPEAFF. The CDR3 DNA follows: TGTGCCAGCAGCCTCGATCACGGGCCTGAAGCTTTCTTT.